This entry concerns a single TCR beta chain. Its antigen is not yet known. One base away there is no much larger clone; base qualities are not given. The record originates from a study of blood T cells in healthy people across ages (dated by TCRdb to between 2015 and 2017). Regarding the study in general: In model experiments, template switching captured about one uniquely barcoded TCR beta cDNA molecule for every two T cells. Age-related changes in TCR beta repertoire diversity were measured in the study by deep sequencing normalized with unique cDNA molecular identifiers. Four age groups were formed from the donors: young (average roughly 16 years), middle-aged (around 40), aged (about 62) and long-lived (about 75). Donors of different ages were randomly distributed across sequencing lanes to avoid experimental bias. For two donors (one aged 18 to 29 and one aged 80 or older), the study analyzed two additional independent replicas of 1 million unique cDNA reads from the same blood draw. Summary of the overall study and its limitations: As age increased, observed TCR beta diversity per million T cells dropped in a roughly linear way, and a significant reduction was already evident by age 40. The percentage of naive T cells measured by flow cytometry correlated strongly with observed TCR beta diversity. Compared with the aged group, more naive CD4+ T cells, fewer expanded clones and increased TCR diversity were shown by the long-lived group, suggesting age selection. Bulk unsorted PBMC profiling prevented conclusive comparison of naive and antigen-experienced compartments. Estimates of total diversity from one million sequenced T cells were regarded as lower bounds and underestimates. The CMV infection status of donors was not known, potentially confounding age-related changes in expanded clonotypes.

Library preparation was by 5' RACE. TCRdb records Illumina HiSeq 2500 as the sequencer. A second PCR of 7 to 11 cycles was performed with a sample-barcoded 5' primer and a J-beta primer mix. Each TCR beta cDNA molecule received a unique molecular identifier from a template-switch 5' adaptor carrying 12 random nucleotides. Each sample yielded at least 3 million CDR3-containing paired-end reads. The Mint cDNA synthesis kit, primed by a TRBC-specific oligonucleotide, was used to synthesize first-strand cDNA from all RNA. After uracil-DNA glycosylase treatment, a first 18-cycle PCR used universal primers M1SS and BC2_uni_R on all cDNA. On the authors' methods: For normalization, 1 million high-quality reads were randomly selected from each sample, with every read carrying a distinct molecular identifier. Reads with shared molecular identifiers were discarded instead of being binned into consensus sequences. MiTCR, run with a Q25 quality threshold and the strictest error-elimination algorithm, handled CDR3 identification, clonotype clustering and error correction. A nonparametric unseen species model with Euler transformation was used to estimate a lower bound on total TCR beta diversity. TCRdb took the public reads, trimmed them with fastp at Q25, ran MiXCR for clone calling and kept in-frame beta chains. Every CDR3 protein is listed once, alongside the most common genes and DNA of its rows. These V and J calls rely on TCRdb rather than the paper's analysis. Recorded for this sample are fewer than 750,000 distinct CDR3 sequences; about 50% of them occurred a single time. The ten largest clones add up to less than 15% of the sample.

From a lookup of the germline V gene, CDR1 and CDR2 are SGHRS and YFSETQ. From its cysteine to its phenylalanine, the CDR3 spans 15 amino acids. The kept DNA is CDR3 alone, 45 bases in frame from the first base. Trimming takes 6 bases off V and 9 bases off J; junction bases not matched to a gene: 13. Donors were a few dozen systemically healthy Caucasian individuals from Russia aged roughly 6 to 100 years. Ten milliliters of peripheral blood were collected from each donor into EDTA-treated Vacutainer tubes. Ficoll-Paque density-gradient centrifugation was used to isolate PBMCs, with at least 7 million obtained per sample. Trizol reagent was used to extract total RNA from the PBMCs, yielding at least 6 micrograms per sample. The percentages of naive CD45RAhigh/CD27high T cells were determined by flow cytometry on a PBMC aliquot from every donor.

The sequence derives from a woman of 80 years or more in good health. Sequences were obtained from blood. This chain is built from TRBV5-1 and TRBJ2-1, with 9 central nucleotides matching TRBD1. The DNA reads as follows: TGCGCCAGCATCCCGAGGGACAGGGATTCTAGTGAGCAGTTCTTC. Its translation is CASIPRDRDSSEQFF.